A selection of T cell receptor beta chains follows, all from one sample in a study of cytomegalovirus exposure and HLA in healthy donors. TCRdb's copy holds only in-frame clones and misses some; the assay was immunoSEQ multiplex PCR. The sample lists a few hundred thousand clones; about 81% were seen once. Material for sequencing was PBMCs. These receptors were obtained from a woman aged 60-75 years in good health and CMV-seropositive. Both conserved end residues are part of each CDR3. Fields, in order: clone size, J gene, D gene, V gene, CDR3 DNA, CDR3 protein. D genes are given only for firm matches. Size is stated for part of the rows, as once, few or many counts, or as a class when the clone is expanded.

clone_size: -; j_call: TRBJ1-5; d_call: -; v_call: TRBV28; cdr3_nt: TGTGCCAGCAGTTCCTCTCAGCCCCAGCATTTT; cdr3_aa: CASSSSQPQHF
clone_size: few; j_call: TRBJ2-7; d_call: TRBD1; v_call: TRBV5-6; cdr3_nt: TGTGCCAGCAACCCCGGGACAGAGGGCGGCGCCCTGGGGGACGAGCAGTACTTC; cdr3_aa: CASNPGTEGGALGDEQYF
clone_size: -; j_call: TRBJ1-5; d_call: TRBD1; v_call: TRBV27; cdr3_nt: TGTGCCAGCAGTTTATCGAGGGGGCATCAGCCCCAGCATTTT; cdr3_aa: CASSLSRGHQPQHF
clone_size: few; j_call: TRBJ2-7; d_call: TRBD1; v_call: TRBV10-3; cdr3_nt: TGTGCCACCGTTGGGACAGTCTACGAGCAGTACTTC; cdr3_aa: CATVGTVYEQYF
clone_size: once; j_call: TRBJ1-5; d_call: -; v_call: TRBV19; cdr3_nt: TGTGCCAGTAGAAGGGCAGGGGCTCAGCCCCAGCATTTT; cdr3_aa: CASRRAGAQPQHF
clone_size: once; j_call: TRBJ2-6; d_call: -; v_call: TRBV5-1; cdr3_nt: TGCGCCAGCCTTACAGGCCCTGGGGCCAACGTCCTGACTTTC; cdr3_aa: CASLTGPGANVLTF
clone_size: few; j_call: TRBJ2-2; d_call: -; v_call: TRBV25-1; cdr3_nt: TGTGCCAGCAGTGAAGGTCCAGGGGCGTGGACCGGGGAGCTGTTTTTT; cdr3_aa: CASSEGPGAWTGELFF
clone_size: -; j_call: TRBJ2-1; d_call: TRBD1; v_call: TRBV7-9; cdr3_nt: TGTGCCAGCAGCACCGGGACAGGAGCTTACAATGAGCAGTTCTTC; cdr3_aa: CASSTGTGAYNEQFF
clone_size: -; j_call: TRBJ2-3; d_call: -; v_call: TRBV12-2; cdr3_nt: TGTGCAAGTCGCTTAGTACTGTGGACTAGCGGGACCCCCGGTGGCACAGATACGCAGTATTTT; cdr3_aa: CASRLVLWTSGTPGGTDTQYF
clone_size: -; j_call: TRBJ2-2; d_call: TRBD1; v_call: TRBV5-1; cdr3_nt: TGCGCCAGCAGCTCGCCGGGACAGGAGACCGGGGAGCTGTTTTTT; cdr3_aa: CASSSPGQETGELFF
clone_size: few; j_call: TRBJ1-2; d_call: TRBD1; v_call: TRBV19; cdr3_nt: TGTGCCAGTAGAGGGACAGGGGGATCTTCAAGGGGCTACACCTTC; cdr3_aa: CASRGTGGSSRGYTF
clone_size: -; j_call: TRBJ2-3; d_call: TRBD2; v_call: TRBV6-1; cdr3_nt: TGTGCCAGCAGATTAGCGGGAGTACTAGATACGCAGTATTTT; cdr3_aa: CASRLAGVLDTQYF
clone_size: -; j_call: TRBJ1-4; d_call: TRBD1; v_call: TRBV7-9; cdr3_nt: TGTTCCTTGACAGGGACGGGTGAAAAACTGTTTTTT; cdr3_aa: CSLTGTGEKLFF
clone_size: -; j_call: TRBJ2-5; d_call: -; v_call: TRBV12-5; cdr3_nt: TGTGCTAGTGGTTTGGTACTGGGGCGGATGAGAGAGACCCAGTACTTC; cdr3_aa: CASGLVLGRMRETQYF
clone_size: -; j_call: TRBJ2-7; d_call: -; v_call: TRBV19; cdr3_nt: TGTGCCAGTAGGCTGGACAGCGCACACTACGAGCAGTACTTC; cdr3_aa: CASRLDSAHYEQYF
clone_size: -; j_call: TRBJ2-6; d_call: -; v_call: TRBV10-1; cdr3_nt: TGCGCCAGCAGTGACGCCCGGAGCTCTGGGGCCAACGTCCTGACTTTC; cdr3_aa: CASSDARSSGANVLTF
clone_size: -; j_call: TRBJ1-5; d_call: -; v_call: TRBV19; cdr3_nt: TGTGCCAGTAGTGGGGGAGGGGGGTTTAATCAGCCCCAGCATTTT; cdr3_aa: CASSGGGGFNQPQHF
clone_size: -; j_call: TRBJ2-1; d_call: TRBD2; v_call: TRBV9; cdr3_nt: TGTGCCAGCAGCCCAACTAGCGCGGCCTACAATGAGCAGTTCTTC; cdr3_aa: CASSPTSAAYNEQFF
clone_size: -; j_call: TRBJ2-3; d_call: TRBD1; v_call: TRBV7-3; cdr3_nt: TGTGCCAGCAGCTGGGGCTTGGACAGGGTGGCAGATACGCAGTATTTT; cdr3_aa: CASSWGLDRVADTQYF
clone_size: -; j_call: TRBJ2-1; d_call: -; v_call: TRBV6-1; cdr3_nt: TGTGCCACCTCGAGGAACCAAGCATACAATGAGCAGTTCTTC; cdr3_aa: CATSRNQAYNEQFF
clone_size: -; j_call: TRBJ2-7; d_call: TRBD2; v_call: TRBV9; cdr3_nt: TGTGCCAGCAGCGTAGGGACTAGCGGAACCTACGAGCAGTACTTC; cdr3_aa: CASSVGTSGTYEQYF